This T cell receptor (beta chain) was identified during a study of beta chain features in type 1 diabetes. Study results and caveats: Small HLA sub-analyses could not settle whether HLA shapes TCRB rearrangement. All four CD4+ subsets from Type 1 diabetes patients carried moderately but significantly shorter TCRB CDR3s. The study found fewer insertions and more deletions at VDJ junctions in type 1 diabetes patients.

This clone was detected only a few times. As yet, its antigen is unknown. V lost 0 bases and J 9 bases, leaving 15 bases between the germline ends. This CDR3 has 15 residues. CDR1 is SNHLY, CDR2 FYNNEI, per germline. Investigators reverse transcribed all isolated RNA, so they sequenced expressed TCRB transcripts. TCRdb keeps only in-frame clones here, not all; method: immunoSEQ multiplex PCR. The sample yields some 120,000 clones, 15% to 20% seen once. The sequenced sample consisted of central memory CD4+ T cells from blood. The clonotype was recovered from a man aged 18 to 30 with type 1 diabetes. The chain uses TRBV2 and TRBJ2-1; no clear D gene. The CDR3 here is CASSEAGTSVGEQFF. The CDR3 DNA is TGTGCCAGCAGTGAAGCAGGAACATCGGTGGGTGAGCAGTTCTTC.